The rows below give T cell receptor beta chains drawn from one sample of a study of control samples from healthy donors and cancer patients. Some clones are missing from TCRdb's copy, which holds only in-frame ones; the method was immunoSEQ multiplex PCR. The table records roughly 120,000 clones, about 95% of them present only once. The sequenced sample was blood. These TCRs come from a man between 25 and 39 years old in good health. CDR3s include the opening cysteine and the closing phenylalanine or tryptophan. The D gene is left open where the match is weak. Expanded clones get a size class; other rows say once, few or many, or leave the size out.

. . TRBJ1-6 TRBV19 TGTGCCAGTAGCGACGATCAAGGCTCCTATAATTCACCCCTCCACTTT CASSDDQGSYNSPLHF
TRBD2 . TRBJ2-2 TRBV6-5 TGTGCCAGCAAAGCGGGGCCTAACACCGGGGAGCTGTTTTTT CASKAGPNTGELFF
. . TRBJ1-1 TRBV5-1 TGCGCCAGCAGCCAGGGACTGAACACTGAAGCTTTCTTT CASSQGLNTEAFF
. . TRBJ1-2 TRBV20-1 TGCAGTGCCGCGGGAGGCGGCGGCTACACCTTC CSAAGGGGYTF
. . TRBJ2-5 TRBV5-8 TGTGCCAGCAGCACTGAGCAAGAGACCCAGTACTTC CASSTEQETQYF
TRBD1 . TRBJ1-5 TRBV3-1/TRBV3-2 TGTGCCAGCAGCCAAGGGACAGGGGGACAGCCCCAGCATTTT CASSQGTGGQPQHF
. once TRBJ1-3 TRBV2 TGTGCCAGCGGGGCAGGAGCCTCTGGAAACACCATATATTTT CASGAGASGNTIYF
. . TRBJ1-4 TRBV10-3 TGTGCCATCAGTGGGGGAGCTACTAATGAAAAACTGTTTTTT CAISGGATNEKLFF
. . TRBJ1-1 TRBV6-5 TGTGCCAGCACCCGAGGGGGGATGAACACTGAAGCTTTCTTT CASTRGGMNTEAFF
. . TRBJ2-7 TRBV6-6 TGTGCCAGCCAGTCGGAGGGGGCATCCTACGAGCAGTACTTC CASQSEGASYEQYF
. . TRBJ1-1 TRBV29-1 TGCAGCGTCGCCAGGGTCTTGAACACTGAAGCTTTCTTT CSVARVLNTEAFF
TRBD2 . TRBJ2-1 TRBV30 TGTGCCCTCCAGGCGGGGGGATTGGCCAATGAGCAGTTCTTC CALQAGGLANEQFF
. . TRBJ2-7 TRBV11-2 TGTGCCAGCAGCTTCTGGGCCTCCTACGAGCAGTACTTC CASSFWASYEQYF
. . TRBJ1-1 TRBV6-1 TGTGCCAGCAGTGAAAGGAGGGGGATGAACACTGAAGCTTTCTTT CASSERRGMNTEAFF
TRBD1 . TRBJ1-2 TRBV5-4 TGTGCCAGCAGCTGGGAGACAGGGCTCTATGGCTACACCTTC CASSWETGLYGYTF
. few TRBJ2-1 TRBV7-9 TGTGCCAGCAGCCCTCCGGACAGACAAAATGAGCAGTTCTTC CASSPPDRQNEQFF
. . TRBJ1-2 TRBV21-1 TGTGCCAGCAGCAGAAACAGGGGGCGGCCTGATGGCTACACCTTC CASSRNRGRPDGYTF
. few TRBJ1-2 TRBV3-1/TRBV3-2 TGTGCCAGCAGTCTTACCGGCTATGGCTACACCTTC CASSLTGYGYTF
. . TRBJ1-1 TRBV6-5 TGTGCCAGCAGTTACAGGGCGGGTTCTGAAGCTTTCTTT CASSYRAGSEAFF
TRBD1 . TRBJ1-2 TRBV6-6 TGTGCCAGCAGTTACCCCCCGGGACAGGTTAACTATGGCTACACCTTC CASSYPPGQVNYGYTF
TRBD1 . TRBJ2-7 TRBV6-5 TGTGCCAGCAGTCCTCGAGACAGGGACAGGGAGCAGTACTTC CASSPRDRDREQYF
. once TRBJ1-1 TRBV18 TGTGCCAGCTCACCAGGGGTTGGGGACTGGGGCACTGAAGCTTTCTTT CASSPGVGDWGTEAFF
. few TRBJ1-2 TRBV13 TGTGCCAGCAGCTTATTGGGTCTGGCAGGGGTTGGCTACACCTTC CASSLLGLAGVGYTF
. few TRBJ1-5 TRBV5-6 TGTGCCAGCAGCATTCGCAGGACCGGGACTCGCCTCAATCAGCCCCAGCATTTT CASSIRRTGTRLNQPQHF
TRBD1 . TRBJ1-5 TRBV2 TGTGCCAGCATGGAGGGACAGGGGCACCAGCCCCAGCATTTT CASMEGQGHQPQHF
. . TRBJ2-7 TRBV6-1 TGTGCCAGCAGTGAATTAAAGGGACGCGAGCAGTACTTC CASSELKGREQYF
. once TRBJ1-3 TRBV7-9 TGTGCCAGCAGTTTAAAGGCCTCTGGAAACACCATATATTTT CASSLKASGNTIYF
. . TRBJ1-5 TRBV4-3 TGCGCCAGCAGCCAAGAACTGGGGCAGCCCCAGCATTTT CASSQELGQPQHF